This TCR beta chain was recorded in a study of PD-1 blockade in classical Hodgkin lymphoma. This clone was observed a few times. Assay used: immunoSEQ multiplex PCR; TCRdb lists only in-frame clones, some missing. In the table there are 66,000 or so clones, 71% of which are singletons. Looked up from germline, CDR1 is SGHTA and CDR2 is FQGNSA. The CDR3 consists of 15 residues. Trimming took 3 bases from V and 5 from J; bases not matched to a gene: 7. No patient escaped relapse after autologous stem cell transplantation, and brentuximab vedotin exposure varied. The source is a human donor with classical Hodgkin lymphoma. Material: peripheral blood mononuclear cells (PBMCs), obtained before the second cycle of nivolumab. The chain uses TRBV7-2 and TRBJ2-3; 8 nucleotides match TRBD2. DNA for the CDR3: TGTGCCAGCAGCTTGGCCCCGGGACTAGGAGATACGCAGTATTTT. Translation: CASSLAPGLGDTQYF.